This note documents a single TCR beta chain sequence. No antigen is known for it. No base-level quality is on record; no much larger clone is a single base apart. This specimen belongs to a study of control samples from healthy donors and cancer patients (dated by TCRdb to 2019 to 2021). The CDR1 and CDR2 encoded by the germline V gene (reference sequence) are SGHNT and YYREEE. V and J are trimmed by 1 base and 2 bases, and the gene matches miss 5 bases of the junction. From the cysteine up to the phenylalanine, the CDR3 has a length of 17 residues. The kept DNA is CDR3 alone, 51 bases in frame from the first base. Library generation was performed with the immunoSEQ multiplex PCR assay. TCRdb took this table from immuneACCESS and kept in-frame rearrangements with V and J called. Such tables lack part of the clones; where checked against another copy, unresolved V genes explain under half of the gap, and the rest is unexplained. The sample table holds about 140,000 clones, of which about 90% were seen once. In total, the top ten clones hold more than 6.5% of the sample.

Sequenced input: blood. This clonotype was sampled from a man aged 18 to 30 in good health. This chain joins TRBV5-4 to TRBJ2-3; 12 of the junction bases match TRBD2. The CDR3 corresponds to CASSLLLAGGHTDTQYF. The DNA sequence reads TGTGCCAGCAGCTTGTTGCTAGCGGGGGGGCACACAGATACGCAGTATTTT. Extended through the reference TRBV5-4 and TRBJ2-3 proteins, this CDR3 yields the full variable domain: ETGVTQSPTHLIKTRGQQVTLRCSSQSGHNTVSWYQQALGQGPQFIFQYYREEENGRGNFPPRFSGLQFPNYSSELNVNALELDDSALYLCASSLLLAGGHTDTQYFGPGTRLTVL.